The entry below describes one T cell receptor (beta chain). CDR1 is SGHNT, CDR2 YENEEA, per germline. The CDR3 contains 13 residues. V was pared by 5 bases and J by 8 bases, with 15 bases between. These data belong to a study of blood T cell repertoires in COVID-19. Per the authors' pipeline: Reference gene primer amplification gave estimated nucleated cell counts. Sequencing used immunoSEQ multiplex PCR; TCRdb keeps in-frame clones, though not all of them. The DNA was the basis for D and trimming; V, J and clone size are from that table. The sample shows about 200,000 clones, roughly 80% of them seen only once.

Sequencing was done on a sample of peripheral blood. The sequence was collected from an elderly woman with acute or convalescent COVID-19. This chain links TRBV11-3 with TRBJ1-1; tentative D call: TRBD1 (5 bases). CDR3 sequence (DNA): TGTGCCAGCAGCCCCCGGCAGGGCCAAGAAGCTTTCTTT. Translated: CASSPRQGQEAFF.